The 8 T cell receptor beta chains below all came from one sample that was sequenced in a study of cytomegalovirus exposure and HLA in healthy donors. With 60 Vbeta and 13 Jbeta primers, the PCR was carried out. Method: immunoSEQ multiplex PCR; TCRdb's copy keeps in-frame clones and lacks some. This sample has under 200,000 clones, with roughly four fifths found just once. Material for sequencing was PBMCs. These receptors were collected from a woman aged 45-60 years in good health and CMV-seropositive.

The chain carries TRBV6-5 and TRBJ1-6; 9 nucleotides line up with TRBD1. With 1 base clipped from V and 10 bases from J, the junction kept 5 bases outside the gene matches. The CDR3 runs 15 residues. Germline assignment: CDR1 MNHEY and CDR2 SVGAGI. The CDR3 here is CASSYFTGGSSPLHF. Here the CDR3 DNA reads TGTGCCAGCAGTTACTTTACAGGGGGCTCCTCACCCCTCCACTTT.

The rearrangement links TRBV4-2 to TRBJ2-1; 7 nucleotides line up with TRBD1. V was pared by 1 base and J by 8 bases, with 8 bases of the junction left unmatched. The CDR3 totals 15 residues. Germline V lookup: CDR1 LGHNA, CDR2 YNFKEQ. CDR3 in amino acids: CASSQANDRVYEQFF. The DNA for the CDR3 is TGTGCCAGCAGCCAAGCAAATGACAGGGTGTATGAGCAGTTCTTC.

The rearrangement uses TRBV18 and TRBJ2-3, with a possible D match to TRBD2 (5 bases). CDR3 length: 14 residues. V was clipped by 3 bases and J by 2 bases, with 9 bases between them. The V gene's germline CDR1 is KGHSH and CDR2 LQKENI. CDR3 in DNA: TGTGCCAGCTCACCGCGGGCCGACACAGATACGCAGTATTTT. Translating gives CASSPRADTDTQYF.

In DNA, the CDR3 is TGTGCCAGCAGCACGCGGACAGGGGGAAGTGGCTACACCTTC. This translates into CASSTRTGGSGYTF. The chain combines TRBV7-8 with TRBJ1-2, with 10 bases aligning to TRBD1. The CDR3 has 14 amino acids. Trimming took 5 bases from V and 7 from J; bases not matched to a gene: 7. Germline CDR1 SGHVS, CDR2 FQNEAQ.

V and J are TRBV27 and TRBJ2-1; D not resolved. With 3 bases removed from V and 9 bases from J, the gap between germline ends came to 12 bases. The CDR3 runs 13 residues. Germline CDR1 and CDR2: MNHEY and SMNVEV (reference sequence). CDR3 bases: TGTGCCAGCAGTTTTCCAGGTATCGGTGAGCAGTTCTTC. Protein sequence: CASSFPGIGEQFF.

The CDR3 sequence: CASSYSGGYGYTF. The CDR3 DNA reads as TGTGCCAGCAGTTACTCGGGGGGATACGGCTACACCTTC. The J gene is TRBJ1-2, the V gene TRBV6-5; D might be TRBD1 (5 bases). There are 13 residues in the CDR3. The ends were cut back, 0 bases at V and 8 bases at J, with 10 bases in the middle. Germline assignment: CDR1 MNHEY and CDR2 SVGAGI.

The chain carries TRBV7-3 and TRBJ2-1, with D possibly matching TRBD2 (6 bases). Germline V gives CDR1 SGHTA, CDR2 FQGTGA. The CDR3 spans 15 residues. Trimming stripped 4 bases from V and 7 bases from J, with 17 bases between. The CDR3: CASSSRAGLWNEQFF. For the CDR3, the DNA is TGTGCCAGCAGCTCCCGGGCGGGGTTATGGAATGAGCAGTTCTTC.

The CDR3 spells CASGRDRAGYTF. CDR3 coding DNA: TGTGCCAGCGGCCGGGACAGGGCTGGCTACACCTTC. V usage is TRBV2 and J usage is TRBJ1-2; the match to TRBD1 covers 9 bases. Germline V gives CDR1 SNHLY, CDR2 FYNNEI. V was clipped by 8 bases and J by 7 bases; unmatched bases: 5. The CDR3 loop spans 12 amino acids.